This passage covers 15 T cell receptor beta chains from one sample sequenced in a study of OX40 agonist ivuxolimab in advanced cancers. Sequenced by immunoSEQ multiplex PCR; TCRdb stores in-frame clones only, minus some. The sample records 65,000 to 70,000 clones, 90% being singletons. Sequences were derived from CD4+ or CD8+ T cells sorted from blood, sampled in a trial of the OX40 agonist ivuxolimab. The receptors derive from an adult with an advanced solid tumor such as melanoma, head and neck, liver or kidney cancer.

V usage is TRBV15 and J usage is TRBJ2-5, with 10 bases aligning to TRBD1. V trimming: 5 bases; J trimming: 5 bases; junction bases outside the gene matches: 8. Germline CDR1 reads LNHNV; CDR2 reads YYDKDF (reference sequence). This CDR3 is 15 amino acids long. The CDR3 sequence: CATSLTGTGVETQYF. DNA for the CDR3: TGTGCCACCAGCTTGACCGGGACAGGGGTCGAGACCCAGTACTTC. The full variable domain, its missing parts supplied by reference TRBV15 and TRBJ2-5, is DAMVIQNPRYQVTQFGKPVTLSCSQTLNHNVMYWYQQKSSQAPKLLFHYYDKDFNNEADTPDNFQSRRPNTSFCFLDIRSPGLGDTAMYLCATSLTGTGVETQYFGPGTRLLVL.

This clone showed up just once. The rearrangement joins TRBV7-3 to TRBJ2-6, with TRBD2 as a possible D gene (5 bases). The CDR3 contains 16 residues. V dropped 3 bases and J dropped 0 bases, with 9 bases sitting between them. Germline assignment: CDR1 SGHTA and CDR2 FQGTGA. CDR3 loop: CASSLGSSSGANVLTF. The CDR3, as DNA: TGTGCCAGCAGCTTGGGGAGCTCCTCTGGGGCCAACGTCCTGACTTTC.

This clone came up a few times. The chain recombines TRBV18 with TRBJ1-5; 8 bases map to TRBD1. With V trimmed by 5 bases and J by 2 bases, 2 bases remained unmatched. The CDR3 totals 14 residues. The germline V gene has CDR1 KGHSH and CDR2 LQKENI. DNA for the CDR3: TGTGCCAGCTCATGGACAGGGCGCAATCAGCCCCAGCATTTT. Protein product: CASSWTGRNQPQHF.

The chain joins TRBV5-1 to TRBJ2-1; 9 bases align to TRBD2. Per germline, CDR1 SGHRS and CDR2 YFSETQ. Trimming took 6 bases from V and 7 from J; bases not matched to a gene: 14. The CDR3 length is 16 residues. The CDR3 region is CASIRYVAGALNEQFF. DNA of the CDR3: TGCGCCAGCATCCGTTATGTAGCGGGGGCTTTGAATGAGCAGTTCTTC.

For this clone: This CDR3 fails to terminate in the conserved phenylalanine or tryptophan, so it likely reflects a read error. The DNA is omitted, as the CDR3 cannot be located on it reliably, and the CDR3 follows TCRdb's listing. V is TRBV20-1 and J is TRBJ1-1; the table's D call, TRBD1, has no DNA check behind it. CDR1 and CDR2 from the germline V gene are DFQATT and SNEGSKA (reference sequence). The CDR3 has 11 amino acids, counting both end residues. CDR3 in amino acids: CSAHVWDRSLS.

The J gene is TRBJ2-7, the V gene TRBV6-5, with D maybe TRBD2 (5 bases). The CDR3 has 13 residues. Germline values: CDR1 MNHEY, CDR2 SVGAGI. V was trimmed by 4 bases and J by 3 bases, leaving 10 bases between them. The CDR3 sequence: CASSSPGNYEQYF. Here the CDR3 DNA reads TGTGCCAGCAGTTCCCCGGGGAACTACGAGCAGTACTTC.

Points on this clone: The same CDR3 arises from other DNA sequences in this sample as well. The rearrangement links TRBV18 to TRBJ1-1; D call uncertain. V was shortened by 3 bases and J by 1 base, with 6 bases between the two germline ends. The CDR3 is 13 residues long. Germline V gives CDR1 KGHSH, CDR2 LQKENI. CDR3 nucleotides: TGTGCCAGCTCACCCGGGCAGAACACTGAAGCTTTCTTT. Its translation is CASSPGQNTEAFF.

This clone is a singleton in its sample. The genes are TRBV11-3 and TRBJ1-2; D remains ambiguous. V lost 5 bases and J 8 bases, leaving 15 bases between the germline ends. Germline CDR1 SGHNT, CDR2 YENEEA. CDR3 size: 13 residues. CDR3 nucleotides: TGTGCCAGCAGCGCCGATCGGGAGCGGGGCTACACCTTC. It translates to CASSADRERGYTF.

J is TRBJ2-5 and V is TRBV2; TRBD1 matches at 7 bases. Germline V gives CDR1 SNHLY, CDR2 FYNNEI. Trimming removed 6 bases from V and 6 bases from J; junction bases left unmatched: 7. There are 13 residues in the CDR3. In DNA, the CDR3 is TGTGCCAGCAGCGCACCGGGACAGAAGACCCAGTACTTC. It is translated as CASSAPGQKTQYF.

The chain joins TRBV6-5 to TRBJ1-5, with D unclear. CDR1 and CDR2 from the germline V gene are MNHEY and SVGAGI. V lost 6 bases to trimming and J lost 1 base, with 13 bases between them. The CDR3 consists of 15 residues. The CDR3 reads CASSQTRRSNQPQHF. Here the CDR3 DNA reads TGTGCCAGCAGCCAGACACGTCGAAGCAATCAGCCCCAGCATTTT.

The CDR3 loop reads CASSLRRGRGWAFF. CDR3 nucleotides: TGTGCCAGCAGTTTGAGGAGGGGCCGCGGGTGGGCTTTCTTT. V gene TRBV28 combines with J gene TRBJ1-1, with D possibly being TRBD1 (5 bases). This CDR3 contains 14 residues. CDR1 is MDHEN and CDR2 is SYDVKM in the germline V gene. V was cut by 3 bases and J by 11 bases, with 19 bases left in between.

This clone was seen only once. V gene TRBV7-2 combines with J gene TRBJ1-5, with D possibly matching TRBD1 (5 bases). Germline CDR1 is SGHTA and CDR2 is FQGNSA. The CDR3 has 17 residues. V lost 1 base and J 0 bases, leaving 13 bases between the germline ends. The CDR3 DNA is TGTGCCAGCAGCTTAGTGGGGGGGGGAGATAGCAATCAGCCCCAGCATTTT. Protein: CASSLVGGGDSNQPQHF.

J is TRBJ2-1 and V is TRBV9, with a possible D match to TRBD1 (5 bases). The CDR3 length is 19 residues. Looked up from germline, CDR1 is SGDLS and CDR2 is YYNGEE. V was cut by 3 bases and J by 0 bases, with 22 bases left in between. The CDR3 region is CASSGSGPNPLSSYNEQFF. DNA for the CDR3: TGTGCCAGCAGCGGCTCAGGGCCGAACCCCCTTAGCTCCTACAATGAGCAGTTCTTC.

The chain employs TRBV28 and TRBJ2-7; D is undetermined. The CDR3 loop spans 10 amino acids. The V end lost 8 bases, the J end lost 6 bases, and 8 bases lay between the germline ends. Germline V CDR1 and CDR2: MDHEN, SYDVKM. This CDR3 reads CASLKGEQYF. CDR3 bases: TGTGCCAGCCTCAAGGGCGAGCAGTACTTC. Based on the CDR3 plus reference TRBV28 and TRBJ2-7, the full variable domain is DVKVTQSSRYLVKRTGEKVFLECVQDMDHENMFWYRQDPGLGLRLIYFSYDVKMKEKGDIPEGYSVSREKKERFSLILESASTNQTSMYLCASLKGEQYFGPGTRLTVT.

This clone appeared once. The V and J genes are TRBV10-2 and TRBJ2-7; 9 nucleotides line up with TRBD2. Germline trimming cut 4 bases from V and 3 bases from J; bases unmatched to any gene: 4. Per germline, CDR1 WSHSY and CDR2 SAAADI. The CDR3 totals 14 residues. The CDR3 DNA reads as TGCGCCAGCAGTGGTACTAGCGGGCGCTACGAGCAGTACTTC. It yields the protein CASSGTSGRYEQYF.